One T cell receptor (beta chain) is described in this entry. Its matching antigen is unknown. The sample is PBMC spiked with counted cells of clone KT2. A range of KT2-to-PBMC ratios was made using fixed PBMC numbers. The V gene lost 4 bases and the J gene lost 1 base, with 7 bases spanning the gap. CDR1 is SQVTM and CDR2 is ANQGSEA in the germline V gene. The CDR3 length is 12 residues. This record comes from a study of quantifying T cell responses using KT2 cells. Looking at the study overall: TCR alpha and beta constant-region primers primed reverse transcription of RNA. Study results and caveats: Detection of KT2 sequences held at the lowest tested level, about one cell per 100,000 PBMC.

Each cDNA got a UMI-containing oligo ligated at its 3' end. The first PCR ran 4 to 5 cycles with an equimolar RC1.1 and RC1.2 beta primer mix. TCRdb reprocessed the UMI-ligation and nested PCR reads with MiXCR, giving one entry per CDR3 protein. The sample consists of approximately 50,000 distinct CDR3 sequences, around 10% of them appearing once. The sequence came from a human donor. This rearrangement joins TRBV29-1 to TRBJ1-1; possibly TRBD1 for D (6 bases). What was sequenced was PBMCs spiked with cells of the T cell clone KT2. CDR3 amino acids: CSVGGQNTEAFF. The CDR3 DNA is TGCAGCGTTGGGGGGCAGAACACTGAAGCTTTCTTT.